Here is one TCR beta chain with its context. Its antigen remains unknown. Following culture for about ten days, CD4+ T cells were isolated. Half the medium was replaced with IL-2 medium on days 3 and 7. This sample was included in a study of vaccination effects on CD4 cells after COVID-19. Study-wide background: Antigen-specific CD4+ T cells were expanded with viral peptide pools in the ViraFEST assay before sequencing.

Study-level points and caveats: Clones of infection and vaccine origin contracted markedly late after vaccination.

Sequencing used immunoSEQ multiplex PCR; TCRdb keeps in-frame clones, though not all of them. This sample has 40,000 or so clones, with 60% to 75% found just once. The receptor was isolated from a human donor who received a COVID-19 vaccine. The sequencing here drew on CD4+ T cells from PBMCs cultured without peptide, taken before COVID-19 vaccination.

As DNA, the CDR3 is TGTGCCAGCTCACCAAAACAGATGAACACTGAAGCTTTCTTT. Protein: CASSPKQMNTEAFF. The chain couples TRBV18 to TRBJ1-1, with unresolved D. V shed 2 bases and J shed 0 bases, with 7 bases lying between them. CDR1 and CDR2 from the germline V gene are KGHSH and LQKENI. This CDR3 spans 14 amino acids. The whole variable domain, filled in from reference TRBV18 and TRBJ1-1, reads NAGVMQNPRHLVRRRGQEARLRCSPMKGHSHVYWYRQLPEEGLKFMVYLQKENIIDESGMPKERFSAEFPKEGPSILRIQQVVRGDSAAYFCASSPKQMNTEAFFGQGTRLTVV.